The 10 T cell receptor beta chains reported below all come from one sample, sequenced in a study of T cell therapy after organ transplantation. Antigens for these TCRs are unknown. The data were produced by immunoSEQ multiplex PCR, yet TCRdb's version contains in-frame clones alone and is incomplete. There are 45,000 to 50,000 clones in the sample; approximately 94% occur only once, and 3.1% lies in the top ten. The source was CD8+ T cells from blood, collected before autologous CMV-specific T cell therapy. The receptors were sampled from a human patient who had received a solid organ transplant and had CMV disease.

The chain links TRBV7-9 to TRBJ1-1; TRBD1 aligns across 7 bases. Germline assignment: CDR1 SEHNR and CDR2 FQNEAQ (reference sequence). Trimming at V came to 5 bases and at J to 5 bases, leaving 11 bases not matched to a gene. This CDR3 has 15 amino acids. CDR3: CASSGRQGRRTEAFF. The CDR3 nucleotides read TGTGCCAGCAGCGGCCGACAGGGTAGGAGGACTGAAGCTTTCTTT.

The chain combines TRBV27 with TRBJ1-1; D is uncertain. The ends were cut back, 5 bases at V and 0 bases at J, with 7 bases in the middle. This CDR3 comprises 13 residues. Germline CDR1 reads MNHEY; CDR2 reads SMNVEV (reference sequence). CDR3 coding DNA: TGTGCCAGCAGTCTTAGCATGAACACTGAAGCTTTCTTT. Protein: CASSLSMNTEAFF.

The chain combines TRBV27 with TRBJ2-5; no clear D. Germline CDR1 reads MNHEY; CDR2 reads SMNVEV (reference sequence). The CDR3 runs 14 residues. V lost 6 bases, J lost 2 bases, and 13 bases lay in between. This CDR3 is CASSPRHPQETQYF. The CDR3 coding sequence is TGTGCCAGCAGCCCCAGACACCCACAAGAGACCCAGTACTTC.

The chain carries TRBV4-1 and TRBJ2-5; D not resolved. The CDR3 contains 16 residues. Germline V gives CDR1 MGHRA, CDR2 YSYEKL. The V end lost 1 base, the J end lost 1 base, and 13 bases lay between the germline ends. This chain's CDR3 is CASSQVVRHIQETQYF. The CDR3 coding sequence is TGCGCCAGCAGCCAAGTCGTTAGGCACATCCAAGAGACCCAGTACTTC.

The chain is built from TRBV6-4 and TRBJ2-1; D is perhaps TRBD2 (5 bases). The V gene's germline CDR1 is MRHNA and CDR2 SNTAGT. The CDR3 extends over 15 amino acids. Trimming removed 0 bases from V and 1 base from J, with 7 bases in between. The CDR3 DNA reads as TGTGCCAGCAGTGACTCTAGCGTTTCCTACAATGAGCAGTTCTTC. Amino acid sequence: CASSDSSVSYNEQFF.

The V and J genes are TRBV4-1 and TRBJ1-1; a weak D match, TRBD1 (6 bases). The CDR3 is 14 amino acids. Trimming shortened V by 3 bases and J by 1 base, and 9 bases separated the two germline ends. The germline V gene has CDR1 MGHRA and CDR2 YSYEKL. The CDR3 DNA sequence: TGCGCCAGCAGCCAGAAACAGGGGAACACTGAAGCTTTCTTT. It codes for CASSQKQGNTEAFF.

This clone was found once. V and J are TRBV14 and TRBJ1-2; TRBD1 is a possible D gene (5 bases). The V and J ends lost 4 bases and 4 bases respectively, with 13 bases between them. This CDR3 is built from 14 residues. Per the germline V gene, CDR1 is SGHDN and CDR2 is FVKESK. Written as DNA, the CDR3 is TGTGCCAGCAGCCCGACGGGGGGGTTCTATGGCTACACCTTC. This encodes CASSPTGGFYGYTF. Filled out from reference TRBV14 and TRBJ1-2, the complete variable domain reads EAGVTQFPSHSVIEKGQTVTLRCDPISGHDNLYWYRRVMGKEIKFLLHFVKESKQDESGMPNNRFLAERTGGTYSTLKVQPAELEDSGVYFCASSPTGGFYGYTFGSGTRLTVV.

The chain has TRBV6-5 and TRBJ2-7; D possibly corresponds to TRBD1 (5 bases). Germline CDR1 MNHEY, CDR2 SVGAGI. Trimming cost V 5 bases and J 0 bases, with 8 bases left between them. The CDR3 totals 13 residues. The CDR3 loop is CASSARDSYEQYF. DNA of the CDR3: TGTGCCAGCAGTGCCAGGGACTCCTACGAGCAGTACTTC.

The V call is TRBV7-9, the J call TRBJ2-1; D perhaps matches TRBD2 (6 bases). The CDR3 runs to 14 residues. Germline CDR1 reads SEHNR; CDR2 reads FQNEAQ (reference sequence). Trimming took off 3 bases at V and 8 bases at J, with 14 bases between the two ends. The CDR3 nucleotides read TGTGCCAGCAGCTTGGCCGGGGCGGGGTATGAGCAGTTCTTC. Amino acids: CASSLAGAGYEQFF.

The chain is built from TRBV5-5 and TRBJ1-1, with D unclear. The germline V gene encodes CDR1 SGHKS and CDR2 YYEKEE (reference sequence). Trimming pared 4 bases from V and 1 base from J, leaving 8 bases between. This CDR3 has 13 amino acids. CDR3 coding DNA: TGTGCCAGCAGCCCTCAGGAGAACACTGAAGCTTTCTTT. This sequence encodes CASSPQENTEAFF.